Presented here are 25 T cell receptor beta chains from one specimen sequenced in a study of T cell repertoires in cytomegalovirus infection (dated by TCRdb to the late 2010s). For sequencing, an Illumina HiSeq 1500 was employed. TCRdb reanalyzed the raw reads on its own, using fastp at Q25 for trimming and MiXCR for clone calling, and kept in-frame beta chains. Every entry covers one CDR3 protein and lists the most common genes and DNA from its rows. The sample has approximately 260,000 distinct CDR3 sequences on record, over 15% of them singletons. The top ten hold around half of the sample. Sequenced material: CD8+ T cells from PBMCs. Receptor source: a human donor in good health (CMV status not recorded). Some clones in this sample may be carry-over from other donors' samples.

This clonotype was observed a handful of times. The gene calls are TRBV4-1 and TRBJ2-7; 11 nucleotides align to TRBD2. The CDR3 loop spans 17 amino acids. V lost 4 bases to trimming and J lost 2 bases; unmatched junction nucleotides: 10. CDR1 is MGHRA, CDR2 YSYEKL, per germline. Here the CDR3 reads CASSLQAASGGPYEQYF. In DNA, the CDR3 is TGCGCCAGCAGCCTCCAGGCCGCTAGCGGGGGGCCCTACGAGCAGTACTTC.

CDR3 DNA: TGTGCCAGCAGCCCTCCCCAGGCCGACAGACTAAGGGAAAAACTGTTTTTT. It encodes CASSPPQADRLREKLFF. The chain carries TRBV7-4 and TRBJ1-4, with D possibly matching TRBD1 (5 bases). Trimming removed 5 bases from V and 8 bases from J, with 24 bases in between. The CDR3 totals 17 residues. Looked up from germline, CDR1 is SGHVT and CDR2 is SQSDAQ.

This clonotype occurred a few times. The genes are TRBV7-2 and TRBJ2-2, with 8 bases identical to TRBD1. CDR1 is SGHTA, CDR2 FQGNSA, per germline. This CDR3 has 15 residues. With 3 bases clipped from V and 4 bases from J, the junction kept 4 bases outside the gene matches. The CDR3 nucleotides read TGTGCCAGCAGCTTTACGACAGGGGCCACCGGGGAGCTGTTTTTT. Protein product: CASSFTTGATGELFF.

This chain uses TRBV28 with TRBJ1-1, with 7 bases that match TRBD1. V dropped 2 bases and J dropped 0; count of bases not matched to a gene: 6. The CDR3 has 16 amino acids. Germline lookup yields CDR1 MDHEN and CDR2 SYDVKM. CDR3 sequence (DNA): TGTGCCAGCAGTTTAACAGGGGATTGGATGAACACTGAAGCTTTCTTT. Encoded protein: CASSLTGDWMNTEAFF.

This clonotype was counted between two and nine times. V usage is TRBV28 and J usage is TRBJ1-1; TRBD1 is a possible D gene (5 bases). V was pared by 2 bases and J by 1 base, with 17 bases between. Germline V gene data show CDR1 as MDHEN and CDR2 as SYDVKM. The CDR3 has 17 amino acids. CDR3 sequence reads: CASSLVGQSSPNTEAFF. CDR3 in DNA: TGTGCCAGCAGTTTAGTTGGACAATCTAGTCCGAACACTGAAGCTTTCTTT.

The sample holds many counts of this clonotype. CDR3 DNA: TGTGCCAGCAGCTTAGGGACAGGGTCAGATACGCAGTATTTT. Translating it yields CASSLGTGSDTQYF. The chain couples TRBV7-3 to TRBJ2-3; 9 nucleotides line up with TRBD1. This CDR3 comprises 14 residues. The germline CDR1 and CDR2 sequences are SGHTA and FQGTGA. With V trimmed by 2 bases and J by 4 bases, 1 base remained unmatched.

Ten or more counts support this clonotype. V usage is TRBV7-2 and J usage is TRBJ1-1, with D perhaps TRBD1 (5 bases). The CDR3 has 18 amino acids. Trimming cost V 3 bases and J 0 bases, with 20 bases left between them. Germline CDR1 is SGHTA and CDR2 is FQGNSA. The CDR3 bases are TGTGCCAGCAGCTTGGGTCTGATACAGGTTCTCATGAACACTGAAGCTTTCTTT. It is translated as CASSLGLIQVLMNTEAFF.

J is TRBJ2-6 and V is TRBV6-2 or TRBV6-3, with D hard to call. CDR1 MNHEY and CDR2 SVGEGT come from the germline V gene. This CDR3 has 15 amino acids. The ends were cut back, 1 base at V and 0 bases at J, with 4 bases in the middle. The CDR3 nucleotides are TGTGCCAGCAGTTACTTCGTCTCTGGGGCCAACGTCCTGACTTTC. Its protein product is CASSYFVSGANVLTF.

This clonotype has only a few counts. The V gene is TRBV29-1, the J gene TRBJ2-1; no clear D. The V gene's germline CDR1 is SQVTM and CDR2 ANQGSEA. This CDR3 comprises 13 residues. Deletions cut 7 bases from V and 4 bases from J, with 14 bases between. The CDR3 reads CSALGRIYNEQFF. As DNA, the CDR3 is TGCAGCGCCCTCGGACGGATATACAATGAGCAGTTCTTC.

This clonotype came up many times. The chain is built from TRBV7-9 and TRBJ2-7; D possibly corresponds to TRBD2 (6 bases). The germline CDR1 and CDR2 sequences are SEHNR and FQNEAQ (reference sequence). CDR3 length: 16 amino acids. V was trimmed by 5 bases and J by 5 bases, leaving 22 bases between them. DNA of the CDR3: TGTGCCAGCAGCCCAGTTGGGACTCCCATCCGAAACGAGCAGTACTTC. Its protein is CASSPVGTPIRNEQYF.

The genes are TRBV29-1 and TRBJ2-3; TRBD2 is a possible D gene (6 bases). The CDR3 loop spans 12 amino acids. Germline V gene data show CDR1 as SQVTM and CDR2 as ANQGSEA. The ends were cut back, 5 bases at V and 1 base at J, with 7 bases in the middle. CDR3 nucleotide sequence: TGCAGCGTTTGGGAGGGCACAGATACGCAGTATTTT. It codes for CSVWEGTDTQYF.

Turning to this clonotype: Just one base apart from a much larger clone, this may be a read error. The chain links TRBV7-9 to TRBJ1-5; maybe TRBD1 (6 bases). Germline V gene sequence: CDR1 SEHNR, CDR2 FQNEAQ (reference sequence). CDR3 length: 14 amino acids. CDR3: CASSSTGKKQHQHF. CDR3 DNA sequence: TGTGCCAGCAGCTCAACAGGGAAGAAACAGCACCAGCATTTT.

There are a few counts of this clonotype. This chain joins TRBV2 and TRBJ1-4; no reliable D call. V shed 7 bases and J shed 5 bases, with 11 bases lying between them. The germline V gene encodes CDR1 SNHLY and CDR2 FYNNEI. CDR3 length equals 13 residues. CDR3 sequence (DNA): TGTGCCAGCACGTCCCCCCCCAATGAAAAACTGTTTTTT. Translating it yields CASTSPPNEKLFF.

The CDR3 DNA is TGTGCCAGCAGTTATCCCGGACTCACGGAGACCCAGTACTTC. This gives the protein CASSYPGLTETQYF. The V gene is TRBV6-2 or TRBV6-3, the J gene TRBJ2-5, with TRBD2 as a possible D gene (5 bases). The CDR3 consists of 14 residues. The germline V and J ends were trimmed by 3 bases and 5 bases, with 13 bases remaining between them. Germline loops: CDR1 MNHEY, CDR2 SVGEGT.

V is TRBV15 and J is TRBJ2-7; maybe TRBD2 (5 bases). Per the germline V gene, CDR1 is LNHNV and CDR2 is YYDKDF (reference sequence). The CDR3 is 14 residues long. V dropped 2 bases and J dropped 5 bases, with 13 bases sitting between them. CDR3 sequence: CATSRLLAIHEQYF. In nucleotides, the CDR3 is TGTGCCACCAGCAGATTGCTAGCTATCCACGAGCAGTACTTC.

This clonotype was counted at least ten times. The genes are TRBV12-5 and TRBJ1-5; D is ambiguous. CDR1 is LGHNT and CDR2 is FRNRAP in the germline V gene. The CDR3 totals 15 residues. V was pared by 1 base and J by 5 bases, with 12 bases between. The CDR3 DNA reads TGTGCTAGTGGTTTGGAAGAGCTTCCGGATCAGCCCCAGCATTTT. Amino acid sequence: CASGLEELPDQPQHF.

This clonotype was detected a few times. The V gene is TRBV7-9, the J gene TRBJ2-7; D is unresolved. Germline V gene data show CDR1 as SEHNR and CDR2 as FQNEAQ (reference sequence). The CDR3 spans 14 residues. The V end was cut by 4 bases, the J end by 2 bases, with 12 bases between. The chain's CDR3 is CASSSPILPYEQYF. The DNA for the CDR3 is TGTGCCAGCAGCTCCCCCATATTACCCTACGAGCAGTACTTC.

This clonotype was seen at least ten times. The chain carries TRBV7-3 and TRBJ2-3; a possible D gene is TRBD2 (7 bases). The V end lost 3 bases, the J end lost 3 bases, and 13 bases lay between the germline ends. CDR3 length: 15 amino acids. Germline CDR1 SGHTA, CDR2 FQGTGA. CDR3 bases: TGTGCCAGCAGCTTCCTCGGGGGGCCTACAGATACGCAGTATTTT. Translated: CASSFLGGPTDTQYF.

This clonotype has just a few counts. This rearrangement joins TRBV6-5 to TRBJ1-2, with D possibly matching TRBD1 (6 bases). The V and J ends lost 5 bases and 7 bases respectively, with 14 bases between them. The CDR3 consists of 13 residues. Germline-derived CDR1 and CDR2 are MNHEY and SVGAGI. The CDR3 nucleotides read TGTGCCAGCAGTAATGCAGGGGAGGCTGGCTACACCTTC. It codes for CASSNAGEAGYTF.

This clonotype was counted between two and nine times. The chain links TRBV5-6 to TRBJ1-2; D is uncertain. Germline V gene data show CDR1 as SGHDT and CDR2 as YYEEEE. CDR3 size: 15 residues. V lost 1 base, J lost 5 bases, and 15 bases lay in between. This CDR3 is CASSLTVSSGYGYTF. The CDR3 nucleotides read TGTGCCAGCAGCTTGACCGTCTCCTCGGGGTATGGCTACACCTTC.

This clonotype was seen at least ten times. This chain uses TRBV7-6 with TRBJ2-1; D gene unclear. The V and J ends lost 1 base and 4 bases respectively, with 14 bases between them. Germline values: CDR1 SGHVS, CDR2 FNYEAQ. This CDR3 is 16 amino acids long. The CDR3 nucleotides read TGTGCCAGCAGCTTAGATGTCGTGTTAGATTACAATGAGCAGTTCTTC. Amino acid sequence: CASSLDVVLDYNEQFF. The full variable domain, completed using reference TRBV7-6 and TRBJ2-1, is GAGVSQSPRYKVTKRGQDVALRCDPISGHVSLYWYRQALGQGPEFLTYFNYEAQQDKSGLPNDRFSAERPEGSISTLTIQRTEQRDSAMYRCASSLDVVLDYNEQFFGPGTRLTVL.

This clonotype was found a few times. The chain is built from TRBV29-1 and TRBJ2-1; TRBD1 aligns across 7 bases. The V and J ends lost 7 bases and 2 bases, in that order; junction bases with no gene match: 5. Germline CDR1 SQVTM, CDR2 ANQGSEA. This CDR3 contains 13 residues. DNA of the CDR3: TGCAGCGCCGGGACAGAAACCTACAATGAGCAGTTCTTC. Translating gives CSAGTETYNEQFF.

The sample holds a few counts of this clonotype. The chain has TRBV9 and TRBJ1-2, with D perhaps TRBD1 (5 bases). The V gene's germline CDR1 is SGDLS and CDR2 YYNGEE. The germline V and J ends were trimmed by 2 bases and 4 bases, with 9 bases remaining between them. The CDR3 sequence is 13 residues long. CDR3 sequence: CASSVGDGYGYTF. The CDR3 nucleotides are TGTGCCAGCAGCGTCGGGGACGGCTATGGCTACACCTTC.

This clonotype appeared many times. This rearrangement joins TRBV7-6 to TRBJ2-7; D is uncertain. Trimming left V 5 bases short and J 3 bases short, with 17 bases between. CDR1 SGHVS and CDR2 FNYEAQ come from the germline V gene. The CDR3 consists of 15 residues. The CDR3 DNA is TGTGCCAGCAGCCCGACCCAGGATCCCCTCTACGAGCAGTACTTC. This encodes CASSPTQDPLYEQYF.

There are many counts of this clonotype. The rearrangement joins TRBV7-2 to TRBJ2-1; D is tentatively TRBD1 or TRBD2 (5 bases each). Germline values: CDR1 SGHTA, CDR2 FQGNSA. V was trimmed by 6 bases and J by 5 bases, leaving 20 bases between them. This CDR3 is 16 amino acids long. In nucleotides, the CDR3 is TGTGCCAGCAGTAAAATCGGGGCACAAACTGACAATGAGCAGTTCTTC. This gives the protein CASSKIGAQTDNEQFF.